This entry lists 13 T cell receptor beta chains sequenced from one sample in a study of T-cell memory formation after mild COVID-19. A single record per CDR3 protein comes from TCRdb applying MiXCR to the 5' RACE reads. This sample has fewer than 300,000 distinct CDR3 sequences, with roughly 18% found just once. The specimen sequenced was PBMCs or a T cell subset sorted from them (not recorded which). All receptors come from a man aged 18 to 30 who had mild COVID-19 (a few samples of this study predate the infection). Cell type and time point are not known.

V gene TRBV7-8 combines with J gene TRBJ2-7; tentatively, D is TRBD1 (6 bases). The length of the CDR3 is 19 residues. CDR1 is SGHVS, CDR2 FQNEAQ, per germline. Deletions cut 5 bases from V and 2 bases from J, with 28 bases between. The chain's CDR3 is CASSKTILGLRGPTYEQYV. The DNA of the CDR3 is TGTGCCAGCAGCAAAACTATCTTGGGCCTCAGGGGTCCTACCTACGAGCAGTACGTC.

The CDR3 here is CAISETGSMNEAFF. The CDR3 coding sequence is TGTGCCATCAGTGAAACCGGCAGCATGAATGAAGCTTTCTTT. V is TRBV10-3 and J is TRBJ1-1; D unclear. Germline-derived CDR1 and CDR2 are ENHRY and SYGVKD. The CDR3 is 14 amino acids. V dropped 3 bases and J dropped 7 bases, with 15 bases sitting between them.

This chain uses TRBV3-1 with TRBJ1-2; tentative D call: TRBD1 (5 bases). CDR1 LGHDT and CDR2 YNNKEL come from the germline V gene (reference sequence). Trimming removed 4 bases at V and 6 bases at J, with 15 bases between. This CDR3 comprises 14 residues. The CDR3: CASSLSRVGDGYTF. The CDR3 DNA reads as TGTGCCAGCAGCCTCAGCAGGGTCGGGGATGGCTACACCTTC.

This clonotype turned up a few times. The J gene is TRBJ1-5, the V gene TRBV7-9; D might be TRBD1 (5 bases). Trimming removed 4 bases from V and 7 bases from J, with 14 bases in between. The CDR3 contains 14 residues. Germline V gene lookup returns CDR1 SEHNR and CDR2 FQNEAQ (reference sequence). CDR3 DNA sequence: TGTGCCAGCAGCTCGGGGGGTGTAAACCAGCCCCAGCATTTT. This gives the protein CASSSGGVNQPQHF.

V and J are TRBV5-1 and TRBJ2-2; no reliable D call. Trimming cost V 0 bases and J 10 bases, with 7 bases left between them. In germline, CDR1 is SGHRS, CDR2 YFSETQ. CDR3 length: 12 amino acids. The CDR3 spells CASSLERMELFF. In DNA form, the CDR3 reads TGCGCCAGCAGCTTGGAACGGATGGAGCTGTTTTTT.

This chain links TRBV6-5 with TRBJ2-1, with 7 bases matching TRBD1. The V gene's germline CDR1 is MNHEY and CDR2 SVGAGI. V gave up 6 bases and J gave up 2 bases; unmatched junction bases: 7. The CDR3 is 15 amino acids. CDR3 residues: CASRPRQGTYNEQFF. In DNA form, the CDR3 reads TGTGCCAGCAGACCGCGACAGGGAACCTACAATGAGCAGTTCTTC.

This clonotype was found a few times. The V and J genes are TRBV5-5 and TRBJ2-5; no reliable D call. The CDR3 is made up of 14 amino acids. Trimming shortened V by 5 bases and J by 2 bases, and 13 bases separated the two germline ends. The germline CDR1 and CDR2 sequences are SGHKS and YYEKEE (reference sequence). The CDR3 region has the DNA TGTGCCAGCAGTGGACGACGGACGCAAGAGACCCAGTACTTC. Protein product: CASSGRRTQETQYF.

This chain joins TRBV7-2 and TRBJ2-1, with 10 bases fitting TRBD2. The germline V gene has CDR1 SGHTA and CDR2 FQGNSA. The CDR3 extends over 14 amino acids. The CDR3 nucleotides read TGTGTCAGTAAGCGGGGGGGCCAAGACAATGAGCAGTTCTTC. It yields the protein CVSKRGGQDNEQFF.

This clonotype was counted at least ten times. The chain uses TRBV7-3 and TRBJ2-7; the D is unclear. CDR3 length: 14 amino acids. Between the trimmed V and J ends, which lost 6 bases and 0 bases, there was a span of 12 bases. Germline lookup yields CDR1 SGHTA and CDR2 FQGTGA. CDR3 sequence (DNA): TGTGCCAGCAGTCCCGGGTCTAACTCCTACGAGCAGTACTTC. It is translated as CASSPGSNSYEQYF.

The sample holds a few counts of this clonotype. The chain combines TRBV7-2 with TRBJ1-6, with D possibly TRBD1 on 6 matching bases. Germline CDR1 reads SGHTA; CDR2 reads FQGNSA. This CDR3 spans 16 amino acids. V was trimmed by 6 bases and J by 9 bases, leaving 21 bases between them. In nucleotides, the CDR3 is TGTGCCAGCAGTACCCAACAGGGTGTAATGAGTTCACCCCTCCACTTT. This sequence encodes CASSTQQGVMSSPLHF.

The chain is built from TRBV7-6 and TRBJ2-3; 11 bases are a match to TRBD1. Germline V gene lookup returns CDR1 SGHVS and CDR2 FNYEAQ. With 5 bases clipped from V and 6 bases from J, the junction kept 10 bases outside the gene matches. The CDR3 spans 16 residues. In nucleotides, the CDR3 is TGTGCCAGCAGCCCCAGGACAGGGGGCTATTTGGATACGCAGTATTTT. Protein sequence: CASSPRTGGYLDTQYF.

This clonotype was picked up a small number of times. One junction end disagrees with the germline gene, perhaps due to a read error. The chain has TRBV7-7 and TRBJ1-2; a possible D gene is TRBD1 (5 bases). Germline V gives CDR1 SSHAT, CDR2 FNYEAQ (reference sequence). The CDR3 runs 15 residues. The CDR3 loop is CASSPLAGTHYGYTF. DNA of the CDR3: TGTGCTAGCAGCCCCCTTGCCGGGACTCACTATGGCTACACCTTC.

This clonotype was detected a few times. This rearrangement joins TRBV18 to TRBJ2-3; D ambiguous. The germline gives CDR1 KGHSH, CDR2 LQKENI. The CDR3 loop spans 12 amino acids. Trimming cost V 3 bases and J 7 bases, with 8 bases left between them. As DNA, the CDR3 is TGTGCCAGCTCACCCCCTCTGTATACGCAGTATTTT. This sequence encodes CASSPPLYTQYF. Based on the CDR3 plus reference TRBV18 and TRBJ2-3, the full variable domain is NAGVMQNPRHLVRRRGQEARLRCSPMKGHSHVYWYRQLPEEGLKFMVYLQKENIIDESGMPKERFSAEFPKEGPSILRIQQVVRGDSAAYFCASSPPLYTQYFGPGTRLTVL.